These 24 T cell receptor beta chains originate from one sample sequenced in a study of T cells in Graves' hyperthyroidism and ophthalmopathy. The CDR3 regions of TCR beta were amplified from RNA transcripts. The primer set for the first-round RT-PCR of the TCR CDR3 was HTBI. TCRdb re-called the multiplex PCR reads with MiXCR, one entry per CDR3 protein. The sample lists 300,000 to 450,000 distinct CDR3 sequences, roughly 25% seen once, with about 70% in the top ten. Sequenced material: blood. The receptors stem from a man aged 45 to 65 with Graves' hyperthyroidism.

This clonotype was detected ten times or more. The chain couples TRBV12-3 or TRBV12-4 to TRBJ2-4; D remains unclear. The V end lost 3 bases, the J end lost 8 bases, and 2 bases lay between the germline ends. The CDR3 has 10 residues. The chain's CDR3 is CASSLDIQYF. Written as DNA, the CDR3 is TGTGCCAGCAGTTTGGACATTCAGTACTTC.

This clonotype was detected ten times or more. CDR3 sequence reads: CASRKDRGGLEQYF. As DNA, the CDR3 is TGTGCCAGCAGAAAAGACAGGGGGGGCCTCGAGCAGTACTTC. V usage is TRBV28 and J usage is TRBJ2-7, with TRBD1 matching 9 bases. With 6 bases clipped from V and 6 bases from J, the junction kept 9 bases outside the gene matches. CDR1 is MDHEN and CDR2 is SYDVKM in the germline V gene. This CDR3 has 14 residues.

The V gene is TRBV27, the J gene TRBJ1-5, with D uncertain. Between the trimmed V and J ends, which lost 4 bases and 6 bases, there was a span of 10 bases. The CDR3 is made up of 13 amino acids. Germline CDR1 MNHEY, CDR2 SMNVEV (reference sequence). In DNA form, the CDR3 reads TGTGCCAGCAGTTACGCGCGCTCTCAGCCCCAGCATTTT. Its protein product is CASSYARSQPQHF.

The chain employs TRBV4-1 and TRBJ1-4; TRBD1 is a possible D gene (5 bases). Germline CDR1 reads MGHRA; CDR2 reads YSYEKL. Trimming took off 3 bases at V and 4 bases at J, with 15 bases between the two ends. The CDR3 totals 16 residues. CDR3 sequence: CASSQGLAGGNEKLFF. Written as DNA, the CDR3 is TGCGCCAGCAGCCAGGGCTTAGCCGGGGGTAATGAAAAACTGTTTTTT.

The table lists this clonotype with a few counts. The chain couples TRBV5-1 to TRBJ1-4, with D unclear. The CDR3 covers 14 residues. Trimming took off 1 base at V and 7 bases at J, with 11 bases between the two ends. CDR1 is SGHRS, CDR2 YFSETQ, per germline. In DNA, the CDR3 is TGCGCCAGCAGCTTGACGGGGTTTCGTGAAAAACTGTTTTTT. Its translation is CASSLTGFREKLFF.

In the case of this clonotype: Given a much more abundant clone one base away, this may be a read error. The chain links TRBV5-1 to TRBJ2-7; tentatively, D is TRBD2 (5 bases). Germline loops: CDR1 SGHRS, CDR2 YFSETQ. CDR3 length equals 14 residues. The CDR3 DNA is TGCGTCAGCAGCCCGGACGGAGGAAACTACGAGCAGTACTTC. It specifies CVSSPDGGNYEQYF.

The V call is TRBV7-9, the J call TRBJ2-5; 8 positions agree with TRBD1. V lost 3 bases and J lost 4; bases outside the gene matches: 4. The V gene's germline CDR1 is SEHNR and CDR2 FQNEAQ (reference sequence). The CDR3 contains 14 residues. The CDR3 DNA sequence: TGTGCCAGCAGCTTCGCAGGGGGCCGAGAGACCCAGTACTTC. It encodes CASSFAGGRETQYF.

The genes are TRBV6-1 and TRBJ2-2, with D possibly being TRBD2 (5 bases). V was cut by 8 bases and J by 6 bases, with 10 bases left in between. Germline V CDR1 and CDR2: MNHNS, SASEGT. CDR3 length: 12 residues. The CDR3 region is CASGRRSGELFF. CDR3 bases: TGTGCCAGCGGCCGGAGGTCCGGGGAGCTGTTTTTT.

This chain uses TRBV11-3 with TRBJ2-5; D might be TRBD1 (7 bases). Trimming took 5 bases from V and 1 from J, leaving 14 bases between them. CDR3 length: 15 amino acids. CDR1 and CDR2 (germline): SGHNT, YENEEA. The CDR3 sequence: CASSQGGARQETQYF. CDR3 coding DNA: TGTGCCAGCAGCCAGGGGGGAGCCCGCCAAGAGACCCAGTACTTC.

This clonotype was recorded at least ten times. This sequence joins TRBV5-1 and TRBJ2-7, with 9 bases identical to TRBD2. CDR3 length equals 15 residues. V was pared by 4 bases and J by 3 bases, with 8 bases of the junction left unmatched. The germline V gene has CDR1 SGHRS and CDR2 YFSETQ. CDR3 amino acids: CASSAGLANNYEQYF. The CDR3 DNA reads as TGCGCCAGCAGCGCCGGACTAGCGAATAACTACGAGCAGTACTTC. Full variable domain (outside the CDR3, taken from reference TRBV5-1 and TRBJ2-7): KAGVTQTPRYLIKTRGQQVTLSCSPISGHRSVSWYQQTPGQGLQFLFEYFSETQRNKGNFPGRFSGRQFSNSRSEMNVSTLELGDSALYLCASSAGLANNYEQYFGPGTRLTVT.

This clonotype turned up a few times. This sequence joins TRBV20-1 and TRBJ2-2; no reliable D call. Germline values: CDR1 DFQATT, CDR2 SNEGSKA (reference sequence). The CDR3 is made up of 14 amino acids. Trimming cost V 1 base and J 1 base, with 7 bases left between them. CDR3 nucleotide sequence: TGCAGTGCTAGAGTGCGAGAGAACACCGGGGAGCTGTTTTTT. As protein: CSARVRENTGELFF.

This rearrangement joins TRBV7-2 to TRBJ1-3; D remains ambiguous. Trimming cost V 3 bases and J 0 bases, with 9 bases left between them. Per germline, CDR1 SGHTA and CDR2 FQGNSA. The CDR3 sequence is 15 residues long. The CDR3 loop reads CASSFTVLSGNTIYF. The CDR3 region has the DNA TGTGCCAGCAGCTTTACAGTTCTCTCTGGAAACACCATATATTTT.

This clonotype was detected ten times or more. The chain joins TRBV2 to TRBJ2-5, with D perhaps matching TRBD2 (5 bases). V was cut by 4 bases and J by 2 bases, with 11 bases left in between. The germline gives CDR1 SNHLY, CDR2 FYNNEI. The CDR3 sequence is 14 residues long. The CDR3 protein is CASSALRDQETQYF. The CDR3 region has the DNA TGTGCCAGCAGTGCCCTTCGGGATCAAGAGACCCAGTACTTC.

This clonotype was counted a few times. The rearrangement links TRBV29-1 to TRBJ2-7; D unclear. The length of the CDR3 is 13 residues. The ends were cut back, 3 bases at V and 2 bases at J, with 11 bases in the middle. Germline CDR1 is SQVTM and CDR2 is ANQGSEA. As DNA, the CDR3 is TGCAGCGTTGAGGGCGGCCAAACCTACGAGCAGTACTTC. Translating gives CSVEGGQTYEQYF.

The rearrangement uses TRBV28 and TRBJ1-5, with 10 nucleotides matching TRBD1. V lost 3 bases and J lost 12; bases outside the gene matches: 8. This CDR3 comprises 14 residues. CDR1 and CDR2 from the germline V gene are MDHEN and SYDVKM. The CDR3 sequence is CASSFPPGQGSQHF. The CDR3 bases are TGTGCCAGCAGTTTCCCTCCGGGACAGGGGAGCCAGCATTTT.

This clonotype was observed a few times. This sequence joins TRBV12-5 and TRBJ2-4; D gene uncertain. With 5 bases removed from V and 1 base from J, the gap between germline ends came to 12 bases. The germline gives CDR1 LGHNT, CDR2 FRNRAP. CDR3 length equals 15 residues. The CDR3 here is CASGPTGWAKNIQYF. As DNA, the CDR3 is TGTGCTAGTGGTCCCACCGGCTGGGCCAAAAACATTCAGTACTTC.

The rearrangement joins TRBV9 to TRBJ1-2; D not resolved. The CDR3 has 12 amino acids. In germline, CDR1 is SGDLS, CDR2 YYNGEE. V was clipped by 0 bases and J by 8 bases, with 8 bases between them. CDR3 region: CASSVGQYGYTF. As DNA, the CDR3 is TGTGCCAGCAGCGTAGGACAATACGGCTACACCTTC.

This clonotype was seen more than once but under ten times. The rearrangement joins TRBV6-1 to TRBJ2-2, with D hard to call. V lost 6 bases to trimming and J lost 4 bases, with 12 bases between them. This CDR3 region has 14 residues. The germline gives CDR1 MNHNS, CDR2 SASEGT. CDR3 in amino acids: CASSLGRFTGELFF. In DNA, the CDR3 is TGTGCCAGCAGCCTGGGTCGGTTCACCGGGGAGCTGTTTTTT.

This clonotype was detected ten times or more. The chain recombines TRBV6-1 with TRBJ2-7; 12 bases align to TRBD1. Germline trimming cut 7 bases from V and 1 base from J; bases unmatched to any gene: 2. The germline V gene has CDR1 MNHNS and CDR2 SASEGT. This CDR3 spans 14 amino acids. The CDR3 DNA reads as TGTGCCAGCAAGGGACAGGGGGCGTCCTACGAGCAGTACTTC. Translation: CASKGQGASYEQYF.

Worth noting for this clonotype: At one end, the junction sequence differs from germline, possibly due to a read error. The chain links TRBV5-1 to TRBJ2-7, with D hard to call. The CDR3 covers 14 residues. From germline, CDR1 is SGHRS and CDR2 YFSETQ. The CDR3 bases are TGCGCCAGCAGCCTGACTCCCGACTCCTACAAGCAGTACTTC. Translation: CASSLTPDSYKQYF.

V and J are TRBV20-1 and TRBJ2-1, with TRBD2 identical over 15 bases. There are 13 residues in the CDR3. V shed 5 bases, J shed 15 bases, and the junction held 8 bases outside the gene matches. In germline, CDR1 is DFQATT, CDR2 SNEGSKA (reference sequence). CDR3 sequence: CSAGGLAGGPGFF. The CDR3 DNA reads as TGCAGTGCTGGAGGACTAGCGGGAGGGCCGGGGTTCTTC.

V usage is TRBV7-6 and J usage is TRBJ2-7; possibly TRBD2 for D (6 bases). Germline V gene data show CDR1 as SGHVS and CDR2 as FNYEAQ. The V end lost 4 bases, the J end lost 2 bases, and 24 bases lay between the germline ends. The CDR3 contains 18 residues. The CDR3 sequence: CASSSNPPGGTHPYEQYF. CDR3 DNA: TGTGCCAGCAGCTCCAACCCCCCAGGAGGGACTCATCCCTACGAGCAGTACTTC.

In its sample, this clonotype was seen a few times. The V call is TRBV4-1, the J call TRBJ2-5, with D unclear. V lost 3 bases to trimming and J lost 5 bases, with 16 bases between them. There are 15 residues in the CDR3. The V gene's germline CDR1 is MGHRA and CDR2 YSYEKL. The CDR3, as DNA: TGCGCCAGCAGCCAGGGAACCTCGGGCCCGGAGACCCAGTACTTC. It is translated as CASSQGTSGPETQYF.

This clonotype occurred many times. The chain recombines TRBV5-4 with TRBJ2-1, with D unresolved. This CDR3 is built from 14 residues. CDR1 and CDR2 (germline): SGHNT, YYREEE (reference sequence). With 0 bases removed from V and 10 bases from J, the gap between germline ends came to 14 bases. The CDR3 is CASSLARTDVEQFF. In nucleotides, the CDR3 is TGTGCCAGCAGCTTGGCAAGGACGGATGTGGAGCAGTTCTTC.